The sequence of this T cell receptor (beta chain) was determined in a study of CD8+ T cells in alopecia areata. RNA extraction was followed by reverse transcription into cDNA, which acted as the sequencing template. Profiled with immunoSEQ multiplex PCR; TCRdb holds only in-frame clones, not every one. The table includes some 110,000 clones, more than 30% detected once. V gave up 0 bases and J gave up 0 bases; unmatched junction bases: 0. This CDR3 comprises 15 residues. Germline V gene lookup returns CDR1 KGHSH and CDR2 LQKENI. The TCR originated in a human donor with alopecia areata. This sequence joins TRBV18 and TRBJ2-7; 9 bases align to TRBD2. The sample taken for sequencing was CD4+ T cells sorted from blood. CDR3 nucleotides: TGTGCCAGCTCACCACCTAGCGGGAGCTCCTACGAGCAGTACTTC. Translating gives CASSPPSGSSYEQYF.